This T cell receptor (beta chain) was retrieved from a study of breast tumors, draining lymph nodes, adjacent tissues. Whole-study findings and limits: Findings are consistent with lymph node origin and intratumoral expansion of most tumor T cells. Tumors had less TCR diversity than lymph nodes, more than nontumor tissue.

TCRdb re-derived calls from the multiplex PCR reads in MiXCR, one entry per CDR3 protein. The repertoire holds fewer than 150,000 distinct CDR3 sequences, with roughly 20% as singletons. This clonotype was seen many times. The antigen remains undetermined. Samples came from axillary lymph nodes draining the breast cancer. Sequenced: axillary lymph node tissue. The origin of this receptor is a female donor with breast cancer. Some clones in this sample may be carry-over from other donors' samples.

Here the CDR3 DNA reads TGTGCCAGCATCAAGGACAGGGTTAATGAGCAGTTCTTC. This sequence encodes CASIKDRVNEQFF. V usage is TRBV12-3 or TRBV12-4 and J usage is TRBJ2-1; 8 positions match TRBD1. V gave up 7 bases and J gave up 7 bases; unmatched junction bases: 6. The CDR3 spans 13 residues.